This passage covers 21 T cell receptor beta chains from one sample sequenced in a study of control samples from healthy donors and cancer patients (dated by TCRdb to about 2020). The method behind the library was the immunoSEQ multiplex PCR assay. Here the immuneACCESS table is served through TCRdb, limited to in-frame sequences with V and J called. Missing clones are a known gap in these copies; in checked studies unresolved V genes cover under half, and the rest lacks a known reason. Present in this sample are about 180,000 clones, more than 90% of which were seen just once. 1.1% to 1.5% of the sample is held by the ten biggest clonotypes. What was sequenced was blood. These receptors came from a man aged 30 to 45 in good health.

The rearrangement joins TRBV12-3 or TRBV12-4 to TRBJ2-7; weak D call: TRBD1 (6 bases). Deletions cut 6 bases from V and 7 bases from J, with 16 bases between. This CDR3 spans 13 amino acids. Here the CDR3 DNA reads TGTGCCAGCAGAAGACAGGTCCTGGGGGAGCAGTACTTC. It is translated as CASRRQVLGEQYF.

The genes are TRBV4-2 and TRBJ2-7, with unresolved D. Trimming removed 0 bases from V and 6 bases from J, with 6 bases in between. Germline CDR1 is LGHNA and CDR2 is YNFKEQ. This CDR3 is built from 12 residues. CDR3 nucleotides: TGTGCCAGCAGCCAAGATGGGTTCGAGCAGTACTTC. Translation gives CASSQDGFEQYF.

This chain uses TRBV28 with TRBJ1-2, with TRBD1 as a possible D gene (5 bases). This CDR3 has 17 residues. The germline CDR1 and CDR2 sequences are MDHEN and SYDVKM. V was cut by 1 base and J by 3 bases, with 18 bases left in between. The CDR3 region has the DNA TGTGCCAGCAGTTTATCAAACCCCTACCAGGGCTACTATGGCTACACCTTC. Amino acid sequence: CASSLSNPYQGYYGYTF.

The chain carries TRBV3-1 (or the pseudogene TRBV3-2) and TRBJ1-2; tentatively, D is TRBD1 (6 bases). Germline lookup yields CDR1 LGHDT and CDR2 YNNKEL (reference sequence). V gave up 1 base and J gave up 7 bases, with 16 bases separating them. CDR3 length: 15 amino acids. The chain's CDR3 is CASSQGRGVPSGYTF. CDR3 coding DNA: TGTGCCAGCAGCCAAGGGAGGGGGGTACCCTCTGGCTACACCTTC.

The chain recombines TRBV27 with TRBJ2-6, with D maybe TRBD2 (5 bases). The CDR3 has 15 residues. Germline-derived CDR1 and CDR2 are MNHEY and SMNVEV (reference sequence). V lost 5 bases to trimming and J lost 2 bases, with 10 bases between them. The CDR3 loop reads CASSPWRTGANVLTF. CDR3 DNA: TGTGCCAGCAGTCCGTGGAGGACTGGGGCCAACGTCCTGACTTTC.

The chain employs TRBV2 and TRBJ1-1; 11 positions match TRBD1. After removal of 4 bases from V and 2 bases from J, the junction contained 9 bases not matched to a gene. CDR3 size: 17 residues. The V gene's germline CDR1 is SNHLY and CDR2 FYNNEI. CDR3 in amino acids: CASSVSPGTGGNTEAFF. CDR3 DNA: TGTGCCAGCAGTGTTAGTCCCGGGACAGGGGGAAACACTGAAGCTTTCTTT.

A word on this clone: The sample has other DNA sequences that encode this CDR3 too. The gene calls are TRBV29-1 and TRBJ1-2; no definite D call. Trimming took off 6 bases at V and 5 bases at J, with 10 bases between the two ends. Germline values: CDR1 SQVTM, CDR2 ANQGSEA. The CDR3 runs to 11 residues. CDR3 protein: CSVPTGYGYTF. In DNA, the CDR3 is TGCAGCGTACCCACTGGGTATGGCTACACCTTC.

The chain couples TRBV19 to TRBJ2-1; possibly TRBD2 for D (5 bases). Germline V CDR1 and CDR2: LNHDA, SQIVND (reference sequence). The CDR3 contains 12 residues. The V end lost 5 bases, the J end lost 4 bases, and 6 bases lay between the germline ends. In DNA form, the CDR3 reads TGTGCCAGTAGTTCGGGGTACAATGAGCAGTTCTTC. Its protein product is CASSSGYNEQFF.

The chain is built from TRBV28 and TRBJ2-5; D ambiguous. With 6 bases removed from V and 5 bases from J, the gap between germline ends came to 4 bases. Germline V gives CDR1 MDHEN, CDR2 SYDVKM. CDR3 length: 10 amino acids. Here the CDR3 DNA reads TGTGCCAGCAGCGGGGAGACCCAGTACTTC. Amino acid sequence: CASSGETQYF.

Note on this clone: Other DNA sequences in this sample translate to the same CDR3. V and J are TRBV5-1 and TRBJ2-2; 8 bases are a match to TRBD2. The germline gives CDR1 SGHRS, CDR2 YFSETQ. The CDR3 spans 16 residues. V shed 0 bases, J shed 6 bases, and the junction held 7 bases outside the gene matches. In nucleotides, the CDR3 is TGCGCCAGCAGCTTGGGTCCGGGGGGGACCTCCGGGGAGCTGTTTTTT. Encoded protein: CASSLGPGGTSGELFF.

This chain connects TRBV3-1 (or the pseudogene TRBV3-2) to TRBJ1-4; 7 bases agree with TRBD1. V lost 0 bases and J lost 3; bases outside the gene matches: 10. The CDR3 loop spans 18 amino acids. Germline CDR1 is LGHDT and CDR2 is YNNKEL (reference sequence). The CDR3 region has the DNA TGTGCCAGCAGCCAAGATCCTACAGGGGATACCTCTAATGAAAAACTGTTTTTT. Its protein product is CASSQDPTGDTSNEKLFF.

The chain is built from TRBV5-1 and TRBJ1-3, with 7 bases that match TRBD1. There are 17 residues in the CDR3. Germline lookup yields CDR1 SGHRS and CDR2 YFSETQ. Unmatched junction bases numbered 6, after V lost 0 bases and J lost 0 bases. The CDR3 nucleotides read TGCGCCAGCAGCTTGGCGAGGACAGGCGGCTCTGGAAACACCATATATTTT. It translates to CASSLARTGGSGNTIYF.

V and J are TRBV7-2 and TRBJ1-3, with TRBD1 matching over 7 bases. J lost 11 bases, V lost 5 bases, and 9 bases had no gene match. The CDR3 sequence is 13 residues long. CDR1 and CDR2 from the germline V gene are SGHTA and FQGNSA. The chain's CDR3 is CASSPGQARSIYF. CDR3 coding DNA: TGTGCCAGCAGCCCCGGACAGGCCAGGTCCATATATTTT.

The rearrangement joins TRBV12-5 to TRBJ2-2; D perhaps matches TRBD1 (6 bases). V was trimmed by 3 bases and J by 0 bases, leaving 8 bases between them. This CDR3 has 15 amino acids. Germline V lookup: CDR1 LGHNT, CDR2 FRNRAP. DNA of the CDR3: TGTGCTAGTGGTTTAGGGGGACCGAACACCGGGGAGCTGTTTTTT. Translating gives CASGLGGPNTGELFF.

V and J are TRBV4-3 and TRBJ1-3; a possible D gene is TRBD1 (5 bases). Trimming left V 3 bases short and J 2 bases short, with 11 bases between. The CDR3 runs 15 residues. Germline CDR1 LGHNA, CDR2 YSLEER. The CDR3 protein is CASSQSAGPGNTIYF. The CDR3 region has the DNA TGCGCCAGCAGCCAGTCCGCGGGGCCTGGAAACACCATATATTTT.

This clone has more than one count but fewer than ten. The chain employs TRBV6-5 and TRBJ2-7; possible D gene TRBD2, 5 bases. CDR1 is MNHEY, CDR2 SVGAGI, per germline. V gave up 6 bases and J gave up 3 bases, with 15 bases separating them. The CDR3 length is 14 residues. The DNA of the CDR3 is TGTGCCAGCAGCCGGGGTTCCCCCCTCTACGAGCAGTACTTC. Translation: CASSRGSPLYEQYF.

This chain connects TRBV12-3 or TRBV12-4 to TRBJ1-1; a possible D gene is TRBD1 (6 bases). Trimming cost V 5 bases and J 4 bases, with 11 bases left between them. The CDR3 consists of 13 residues. As DNA, the CDR3 is TGTGCCAGCAGTATATCGGACAGCACTGAAGCTTTCTTT. Translation: CASSISDSTEAFF.

The chain links TRBV5-6 to TRBJ1-4; the D is unclear. Germline assignment: CDR1 SGHDT and CDR2 YYEEEE. Deletions cut 1 base from V and 4 bases from J, with 14 bases between. The CDR3 has 16 amino acids. CDR3 bases: TGTGCCAGCAGCTTGAGGACGGGAAAACTTAATGAAAAACTGTTTTTT. Translated, it gives CASSLRTGKLNEKLFF.

The chain couples TRBV6-6 to TRBJ1-5; tentatively, D is TRBD1 (5 bases). CDR3 size: 15 residues. V was clipped by 5 bases and J by 4 bases, with 15 bases between them. Germline V gives CDR1 MNHNY, CDR2 SVGAGI (reference sequence). CDR3 amino acids: CASSIRGPGNQPQHF. DNA of the CDR3: TGTGCCAGCAGTATCCGGGGACCTGGGAATCAGCCCCAGCATTTT.

The V and J genes are TRBV7-9 and TRBJ2-5; possible D gene TRBD1, 5 bases. The V and J ends lost 5 bases and 8 bases respectively, with 12 bases between them. Germline CDR1 and CDR2: SEHNR and FQNEAQ (reference sequence). The CDR3 covers 12 residues. CDR3 residues: CASSRGRATQYF. Here the CDR3 DNA reads TGTGCCAGCAGCCGAGGCAGGGCCACCCAGTACTTC.

The chain has TRBV7-2 and TRBJ1-1, with TRBD1 matching over 9 bases. The junction had 6 bases not matched to a gene; V was cut back by 8 bases and J by 5 bases. This CDR3 has 13 residues. The germline CDR1 and CDR2 sequences are SGHTA and FQGNSA. The CDR3 loop reads CASGTGLWTEAFF. The CDR3 coding sequence is TGTGCCAGCGGGACAGGGCTTTGGACTGAAGCTTTCTTT. Using reference TRBV7-2 and TRBJ1-1 for the parts outside the CDR3, the full variable domain is GAGVSQSPSNKVTEKGKDVELRCDPISGHTALYWYRQSLGQGLEFLIYFQGNSAPDKSGLPSDRFSAERTGGSVSTLTIQRTQQEDSAVYLCASGTGLWTEAFFGQGTRLTVV.